One and the same sample provided the 10 T cell receptor beta chains below, sequenced in a study of shared clonotypes between healthy human individuals. The assay was immunoSEQ multiplex PCR, and TCRdb's table has in-frame clones only and misses some. The sample has approximately 110,000 clones; less than 80% are singletons. The sample was memory CD8+ T cells sorted from blood. Subset specified: CD45RO+ cells pooled with CCR7-negative TemRA cells. All receptors derive from a woman younger than 45 in good health.

The chain combines TRBV7-6 with TRBJ2-7; D is ambiguous. Germline CDR1 reads SGHVS; CDR2 reads FNYEAQ. V lost 9 bases and J lost 6, with 18 bases in between. This CDR3 has 13 amino acids. The CDR3 here is CASSPSSPFEQYF. As DNA, the CDR3 is TGTGCCAGTTCCCCTAGTAGCCCGTTCGAGCAGTACTTC. The complete variable domain, with remaining parts taken from reference TRBV7-6 and TRBJ2-7, reads GAGVSQSPRYKVTKRGQDVALRCDPISGHVSLYWYRQALGQGPEFLTYFNYEAQQDKSGLPNDRFSAERPEGSISTLTIQRTEQRDSAMYRCASSPSSPFEQYFGPGTRLTVT.

This clone was observed many times. The chain couples TRBV9 to TRBJ1-5; D gene unclear. CDR1 SGDLS and CDR2 YYNGEE come from the germline V gene. The CDR3 runs 14 residues. The germline V and J ends were trimmed by 0 bases and 5 bases, with 9 bases remaining between them. The CDR3 DNA is TGTGCCAGCAGCGTAGACGATACGTATCAGCCCCAGCATTTT. Translated, it gives CASSVDDTYQPQHF. Supplemented by reference TRBV9 and TRBJ1-5, the full variable domain reads DSGVTQTPKHLITATGQRVTLRCSPRSGDLSVYWYQQSLDQGLQFLIQYYNGEERAKGNILERFSAQQFPDLHSELNLSSLELGDSALYFCASSVDDTYQPQHFGDGTRLSIL.

The chain combines TRBV7-9 with TRBJ2-5, with D hard to call. With 4 bases removed from V and 3 bases from J, the gap between germline ends came to 15 bases. The CDR3 sequence is 15 residues long. The germline gives CDR1 SEHNR, CDR2 FQNEAQ (reference sequence). The chain's CDR3 is CASSSSWVQEETQYF. CDR3 nucleotide sequence: TGTGCCAGCAGCTCAAGCTGGGTCCAAGAAGAGACCCAGTACTTC.

The rearrangement uses TRBV19 and TRBJ2-1; unclear D gene. CDR1 and CDR2 from the germline V gene are LNHDA and SQIVND (reference sequence). The V end lost 4 bases, the J end lost 7 bases, and 8 bases lay between the germline ends. This CDR3 has 12 residues. CDR3 amino acids: CASSTERNEQFF. The CDR3 nucleotides are TGTGCCAGTAGTACCGAGAGGAATGAGCAGTTCTTC.

This chain connects TRBV7-6 to TRBJ2-5; D call uncertain. CDR3 length: 14 amino acids. CDR1 and CDR2 from the germline V gene are SGHVS and FNYEAQ. V lost 6 bases and J lost 5, with 16 bases in between. CDR3 bases: TGTGCCAGCAGGATCAACCCCAAGGCTGAGACCCAGTACTTC. This codes for CASRINPKAETQYF.

CDR3 nucleotides: TGTGCCAGCAGCAAAAGCGGGAAGCTGGATACGCAGTATTTT. This codes for CASSKSGKLDTQYF. This chain links TRBV9 with TRBJ2-3, with 7 bases identical to TRBD2. The CDR3 contains 14 residues. Per the germline V gene, CDR1 is SGDLS and CDR2 is YYNGEE. V shed 4 bases and J 6 bases; nucleotides not matched to a gene: 8.

The CDR3 sequence: CAQEDSRHTEAFF. CDR3 in DNA: TGTGCCCAAGAGGACTCTAGACACACTGAAGCTTTCTTT. The V and J genes are TRBV30 and TRBJ1-1; the D is unclear. Germline CDR1 GTSNPN, CDR2 SVGIG (reference sequence). V was clipped by 8 bases and J by 3 bases, with 16 bases between them. The CDR3 totals 13 residues.

J is TRBJ1-1 and V is TRBV7-8; a weak D match, TRBD1 (5 bases). CDR1 and CDR2 (germline): SGHVS, FQNEAQ. This CDR3 is 13 amino acids long. Deletions cut 2 bases from V and 7 bases from J, with 11 bases between. The CDR3 region has the DNA TGTGCCAGCAGCTTAAGAAGTGACAGTGAAGCTTTCTTT. Protein sequence: CASSLRSDSEAFF.

In DNA, the CDR3 is TGTGCCAGCAGCAACGAATTTATCGGCTACACCTTC. Translating it yields CASSNEFIGYTF. The V and J genes are TRBV11-2 and TRBJ1-2, with D hard to call. Germline CDR1 reads SGHAT; CDR2 reads FQNNGV. The CDR3 is 12 amino acids. V was trimmed by 5 bases and J by 8 bases, leaving 12 bases between them.

This chain uses TRBV10-3 with TRBJ2-5; 9 bases align to TRBD1. CDR1 is ENHRY and CDR2 is SYGVKD in the germline V gene. The CDR3 sequence is 15 residues long. J gave up 4 bases and V 3 bases, and 6 bases lay outside the gene matches. CDR3 protein: CAISERTGESETQYF. As DNA, the CDR3 is TGTGCCATCAGTGAAAGGACAGGGGAATCAGAGACCCAGTACTTC.